This T cell receptor (beta chain) was sequenced during a study of blood T cell repertoires in COVID-19. Looking at the study overall: PBMCs, B-cell-depleted T cells, or T cells were the source of the cDNA or gDNA that made up the material.

The CDR3 is made up of 15 amino acids. The ends were cut back, 0 bases at V and 4 bases at J, with 12 bases in the middle. The germline gives CDR1 GTSNPN, CDR2 SVGIG (reference sequence). The protocol was immunoSEQ multiplex PCR, while the TCRdb copy is restricted to in-frame clones and leaves out a portion. The sample includes more than 250,000 clones, around four fifths of them seen just once. Sample: peripheral blood. The sequence derives from a woman aged 45-59 years with acute or convalescent COVID-19. The V call is TRBV30, the J call TRBJ2-2; weak D call: TRBD1 (5 bases). The CDR3 DNA follows: TGTGCCTGGAGTGTAGTGTGGGGCGCCACCGGGGAGCTGTTTTTT. Protein sequence: CAWSVVWGATGELFF.